The rows below give T cell receptor beta chains drawn from one sample of a study of CD8 T cells in ankylosing spondylitis. MiXCR, run by TCRdb on the 5' RACE reads, gives a single entry per CDR3 protein. The repertoire holds 100,000 to 150,000 distinct CDR3 sequences, with over 7% as singletons. Sequenced sample: blood, either unsorted or a sorted T cell fraction (not recorded which). These receptors came from a male donor with ankylosing spondylitis or in good health (not recorded which). Each CDR3 is given with its conserved first and last residue. D genes are given only for firm matches. Clone size is stated in some rows and not others, as once, few, many or a class when expanded.

CDR3 protein,CDR3 DNA,V gene,clone size,J gene,D gene
CASSPIDQREGRGGFF,TGTGCCAGCAGTCCCATCGATCAGCGGGAGGGAAGGGGCGGGTTCTTC,TRBV6-1,NA,TRBJ2-1,TRBD2
CASSLGQGSSPLHF,TGTGCCAGCAGCTTAGGGCAGGGCTCTTCACCCCTCCACTTT,TRBV7-9,NA,TRBJ1-6,NA
CASSNYNEQFF,TGTGCCAGCAGTAACTACAATGAGCAGTTCTTC,TRBV12-3/TRBV12-4,many,TRBJ2-1,NA
CASSLLLADTQYF,TGTGCCAGCAGCTTACTGCTTGCAGATACGCAGTATTTT,TRBV7-3,NA,TRBJ2-3,NA
CAISEAIRMFF,TGTGCCATCAGTGAAGCTATAAGGATGTTCTTC,TRBV10-3,few,TRBJ2-1,NA
CASSLVSVGTDTQYF,TGTGCCAGCAGCTTAGTCAGTGTCGGCACAGATACGCAGTATTTT,TRBV7-2,NA,TRBJ2-3,NA
CSVRQGLDYGYTF,TGCAGTGTTCGACAGGGGCTTGACTATGGCTACACCTTC,TRBV20-1,few,TRBJ1-2,TRBD1
CASSSTGGEQFF,TGTGCCAGCAGCTCCACAGGGGGTGAGCAGTTCTTC,TRBV7-2,few,TRBJ2-1,TRBD1
CASSLDGGGLYEQYF,TGTGCCAGCAGTTTGGACGGTGGGGGACTCTACGAGCAGTACTTC,TRBV28,many,TRBJ2-7,NA
CASSLQRTEAFF,TGTGCCAGCAGCCTACAGAGGACTGAAGCTTTCTTT,TRBV2,NA,TRBJ1-1,NA
CSASGDTDTQYF,TGCAGTGCTAGTGGGGACACAGATACGCAGTATTTT,TRBV20-1,many,TRBJ2-3,NA
CASRRTGRNTEAFF,TGTGCCAGCAGACGGACAGGGCGGAACACTGAAGCTTTCTTT,TRBV12-3/TRBV12-4,NA,TRBJ1-1,TRBD1
CASSSRDTRTQHF,TGTGCCAGCAGTTCCCGGGACACCCGGACCCAGCATTTT,TRBV28,many,TRBJ1-5,NA
CASRGGIQTYEQYF,TGTGCCAGCAGGGGAGGAATTCAGACCTACGAGCAGTACTTC,TRBV7-2,many,TRBJ2-7,NA
CSVEDPQGWTQYF,TGCAGCGTTGAAGATCCCCAGGGTTGGACCCAGTACTTC,TRBV29-1,many,TRBJ2-5,NA